This T cell receptor (beta chain) was sequenced during a study of shared clonotypes between healthy human individuals. Replicate PCRs were loaded with 300 ng DNA from unsorted PBMC, about 30,000 T cell genomes. Method: immunoSEQ multiplex PCR; TCRdb's copy keeps in-frame clones and lacks some. The data contain around 510,000 clones, around 80% of them singletons. All donors qualified as healthy HIV-negative adults and had experienced no recent acute infections or vaccinations. Germline V gives CDR1 SGHRS, CDR2 YFSETQ. The V end was cut by 0 bases, the J end by 7 bases, with 10 bases between. This CDR3 has 14 residues.

The chain links TRBV5-1 to TRBJ2-2; either TRBD1 or TRBD2 may fit D (5 bases each). The receptor was derived from a woman between 40 and 55 years old in good health. Some clones in this sample may be carry-over from other donors' samples. The source material was PBMCs. CDR3 amino acids: CASSLGDLGGELFF. The DNA for the CDR3 is TGCGCCAGCAGCTTGGGGGACCTCGGCGGGGAGCTGTTTTTT.